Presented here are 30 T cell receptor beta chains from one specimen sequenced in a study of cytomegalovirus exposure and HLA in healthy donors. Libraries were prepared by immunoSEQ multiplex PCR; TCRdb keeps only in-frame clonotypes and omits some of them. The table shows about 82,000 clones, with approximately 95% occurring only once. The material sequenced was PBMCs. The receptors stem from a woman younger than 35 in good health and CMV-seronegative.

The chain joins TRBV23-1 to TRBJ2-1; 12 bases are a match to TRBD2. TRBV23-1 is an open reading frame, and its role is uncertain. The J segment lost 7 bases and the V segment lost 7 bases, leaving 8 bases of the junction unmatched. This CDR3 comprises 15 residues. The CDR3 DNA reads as TGCGCCAGCATGAAGACTAGCGGGAGAAGAAATGAGCAGTTCTTC. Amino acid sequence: CASMKTSGRRNEQFF.

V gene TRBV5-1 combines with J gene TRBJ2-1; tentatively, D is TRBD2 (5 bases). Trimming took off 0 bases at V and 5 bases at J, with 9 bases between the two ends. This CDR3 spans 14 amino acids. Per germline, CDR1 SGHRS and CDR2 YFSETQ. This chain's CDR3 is CASSLGGIHNEQFF. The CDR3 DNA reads TGCGCCAGCAGCTTGGGAGGGATCCACAATGAGCAGTTCTTC.

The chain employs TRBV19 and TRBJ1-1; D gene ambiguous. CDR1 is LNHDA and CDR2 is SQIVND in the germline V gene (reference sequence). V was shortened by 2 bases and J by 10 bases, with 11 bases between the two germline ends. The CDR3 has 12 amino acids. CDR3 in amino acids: CASSILERAAFF. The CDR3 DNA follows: TGTGCCAGTAGTATATTGGAGAGGGCAGCTTTCTTT.

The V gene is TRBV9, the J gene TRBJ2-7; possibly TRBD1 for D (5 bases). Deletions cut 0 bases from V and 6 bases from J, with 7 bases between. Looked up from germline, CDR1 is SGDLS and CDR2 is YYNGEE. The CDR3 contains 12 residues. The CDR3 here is CASSVGRGEQYF. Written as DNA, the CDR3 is TGTGCCAGCAGCGTAGGTAGGGGCGAGCAGTACTTC.

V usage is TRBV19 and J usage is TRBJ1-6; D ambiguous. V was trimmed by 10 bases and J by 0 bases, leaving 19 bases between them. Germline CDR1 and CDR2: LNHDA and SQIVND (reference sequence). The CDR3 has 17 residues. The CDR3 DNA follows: TGTGCCACCCGGGGAGCGGCCAGTAGCTCCTATAATTCACCCCTCCACTTT. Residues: CATRGAASSSYNSPLHF. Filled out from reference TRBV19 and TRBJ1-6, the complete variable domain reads DGGITQSPKYLFRKEGQNVTLSCEQNLNHDAMYWYRQDPGQGLRLIYYSQIVNDFQKGDIAEGYSVSREKKESFPLTVTSAQKNPTAFYLCATRGAASSSYNSPLHFGNGTRLTVT.

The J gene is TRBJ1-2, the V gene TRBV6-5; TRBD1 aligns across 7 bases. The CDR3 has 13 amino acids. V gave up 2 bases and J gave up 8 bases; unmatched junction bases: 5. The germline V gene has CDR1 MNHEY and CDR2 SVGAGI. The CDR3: CASSYTTGFGYTF. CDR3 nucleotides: TGTGCCAGCAGTTACACGACAGGGTTCGGCTACACCTTC.

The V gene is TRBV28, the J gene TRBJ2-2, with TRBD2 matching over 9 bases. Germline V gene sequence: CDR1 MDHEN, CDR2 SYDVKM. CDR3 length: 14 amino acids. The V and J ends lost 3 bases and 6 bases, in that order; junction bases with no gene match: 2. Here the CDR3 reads CASSLRGRAGELFF. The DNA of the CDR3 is TGTGCCAGCAGTTTGCGCGGGAGGGCCGGGGAGCTGTTTTTT.

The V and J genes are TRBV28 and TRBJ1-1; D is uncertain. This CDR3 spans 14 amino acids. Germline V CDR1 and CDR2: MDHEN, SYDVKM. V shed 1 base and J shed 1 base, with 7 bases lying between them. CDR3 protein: CASSLLEGNTEAFF. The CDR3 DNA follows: TGTGCCAGCAGTTTATTAGAGGGGAACACTGAAGCTTTCTTT.

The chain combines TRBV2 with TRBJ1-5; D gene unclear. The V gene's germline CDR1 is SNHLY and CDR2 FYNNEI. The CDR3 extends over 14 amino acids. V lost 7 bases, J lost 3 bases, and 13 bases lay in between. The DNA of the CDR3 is TGTGCCAGCACTTCGCGGCCCTTCAATCAGCCCCAGCATTTT. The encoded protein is CASTSRPFNQPQHF.

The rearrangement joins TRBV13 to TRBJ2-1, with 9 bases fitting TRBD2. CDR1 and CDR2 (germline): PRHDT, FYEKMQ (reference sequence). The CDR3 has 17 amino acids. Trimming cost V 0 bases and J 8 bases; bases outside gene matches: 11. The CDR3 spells CASSLGGSGGRYYEQFF. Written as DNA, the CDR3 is TGTGCCAGCAGCTTAGGGGGTAGCGGGGGCCGGTACTATGAGCAGTTCTTC. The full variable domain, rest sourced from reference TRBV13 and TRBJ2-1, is AAGVIQSPRHLIKEKRETATLKCYPIPRHDTVYWYQQGPGQDPQFLISFYEKMQSDKGSIPDRFSAQQFSDYHSELNMSSLELGDSALYFCASSLGGSGGRYYEQFFGPGTRLTVL.

CDR3 protein: CASSYPTAGLASNEQFF. The CDR3 nucleotides are TGCGCCAGCAGTTATCCGACCGCGGGACTAGCCTCCAATGAGCAGTTCTTC. This chain joins TRBV5-1 and TRBJ2-1; 9 nucleotides align to TRBD2. Germline lookup yields CDR1 SGHRS and CDR2 YFSETQ. The CDR3 runs 17 residues. V dropped 5 bases and J dropped 6; count of bases not matched to a gene: 15.

The chain's CDR3 is CASSPLSGQGNEKLFF. Here the CDR3 DNA reads TGTGCCAGCTCACCACTGAGTGGACAGGGTAATGAAAAACTGTTTTTT. The chain links TRBV18 to TRBJ1-4, with 8 bases that match TRBD1. The CDR3 length is 16 residues. Trimming removed 1 base from V and 4 bases from J; junction bases left unmatched: 5. CDR1 KGHSH and CDR2 LQKENI come from the germline V gene. Variable domain in full (rest from reference TRBV18 and TRBJ1-4): NAGVMQNPRHLVRRRGQEARLRCSPMKGHSHVYWYRQLPEEGLKFMVYLQKENIIDESGMPKERFSAEFPKEGPSILRIQQVVRGDSAAYFCASSPLSGQGNEKLFFGSGTQLSVL.

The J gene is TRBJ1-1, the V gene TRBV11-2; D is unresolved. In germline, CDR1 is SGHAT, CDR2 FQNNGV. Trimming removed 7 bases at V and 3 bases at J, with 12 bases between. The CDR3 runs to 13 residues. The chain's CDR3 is CASKVTGDTEAFF. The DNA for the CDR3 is TGTGCCAGCAAGGTGACCGGGGACACTGAAGCTTTCTTT.

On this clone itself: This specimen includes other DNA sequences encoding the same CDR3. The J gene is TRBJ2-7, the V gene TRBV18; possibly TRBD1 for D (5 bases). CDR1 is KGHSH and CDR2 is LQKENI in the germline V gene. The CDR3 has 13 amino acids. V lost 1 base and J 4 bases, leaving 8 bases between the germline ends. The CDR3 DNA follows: TGTGCCAGCTCACCACGGCAGGGATACGAGCAGTACTTC. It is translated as CASSPRQGYEQYF.

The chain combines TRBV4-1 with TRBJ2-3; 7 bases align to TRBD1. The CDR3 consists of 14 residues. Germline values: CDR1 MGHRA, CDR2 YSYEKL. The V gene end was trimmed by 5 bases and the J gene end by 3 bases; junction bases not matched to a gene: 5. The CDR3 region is CASSSSDRTDTQYF. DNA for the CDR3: TGCGCCAGCAGCTCCTCGGACAGGACAGATACGCAGTATTTT.

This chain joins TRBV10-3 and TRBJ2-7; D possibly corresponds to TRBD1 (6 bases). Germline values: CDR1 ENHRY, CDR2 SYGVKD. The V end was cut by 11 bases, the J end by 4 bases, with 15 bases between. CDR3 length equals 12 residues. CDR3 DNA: TGTGCCGGCGGACAGAGTTTATACGAGCAGTACTTC. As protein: CAGGQSLYEQYF.

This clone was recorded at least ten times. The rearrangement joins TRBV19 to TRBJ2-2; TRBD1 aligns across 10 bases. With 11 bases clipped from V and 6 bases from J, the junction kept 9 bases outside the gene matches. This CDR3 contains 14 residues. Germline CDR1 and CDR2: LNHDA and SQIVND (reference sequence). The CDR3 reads CAVGGTGEAGELFF. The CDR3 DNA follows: TGTGCCGTGGGGGGGACAGGGGAGGCCGGGGAGCTGTTTTTT.

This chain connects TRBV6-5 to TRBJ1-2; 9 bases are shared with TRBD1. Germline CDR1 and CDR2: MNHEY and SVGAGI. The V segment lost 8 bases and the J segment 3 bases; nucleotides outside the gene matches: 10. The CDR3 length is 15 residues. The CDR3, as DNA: TGTGCCAGCGGACCGGGACAGGGCTGGGACTATGGCTACACCTTC. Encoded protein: CASGPGQGWDYGYTF.

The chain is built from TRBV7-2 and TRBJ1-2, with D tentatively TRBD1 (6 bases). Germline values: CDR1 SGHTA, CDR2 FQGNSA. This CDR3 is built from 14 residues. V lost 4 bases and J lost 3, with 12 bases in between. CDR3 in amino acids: CASSSYREYYGYTF. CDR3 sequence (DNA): TGTGCCAGCAGCTCCTACAGGGAGTACTATGGCTACACCTTC.

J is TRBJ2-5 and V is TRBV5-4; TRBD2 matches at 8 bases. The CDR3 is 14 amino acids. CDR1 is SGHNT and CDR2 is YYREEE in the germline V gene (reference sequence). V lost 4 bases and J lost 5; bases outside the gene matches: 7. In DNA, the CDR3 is TGTGCCAGCAGCCCACGGGGGGGTGGGGAGACCCAGTACTTC. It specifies CASSPRGGGETQYF.

Written as DNA, the CDR3 is TGTGCCAGTAGCCCCGACAGGGCGGGTGAAAAACTGTTTTTT. Its translation is CASSPDRAGEKLFF. This chain joins TRBV19 and TRBJ1-4; 7 bases map to TRBD1. After removal of 6 bases from V and 7 bases from J, the junction contained 8 bases not matched to a gene. The CDR3 covers 14 residues. CDR1 is LNHDA and CDR2 is SQIVND in the germline V gene (reference sequence).

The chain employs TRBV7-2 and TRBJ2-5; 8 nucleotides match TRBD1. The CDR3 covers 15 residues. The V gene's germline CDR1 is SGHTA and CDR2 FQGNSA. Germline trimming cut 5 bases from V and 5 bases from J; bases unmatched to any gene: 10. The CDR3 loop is CASSQGQGERETQYF. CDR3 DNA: TGTGCCAGCAGCCAAGGACAGGGTGAACGGGAGACCCAGTACTTC.

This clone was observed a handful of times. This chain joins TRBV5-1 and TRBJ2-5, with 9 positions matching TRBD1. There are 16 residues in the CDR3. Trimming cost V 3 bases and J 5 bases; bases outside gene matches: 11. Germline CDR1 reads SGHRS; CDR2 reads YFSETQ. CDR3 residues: CASSSRMDRGEETQYF. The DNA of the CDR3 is TGCGCCAGCAGCTCCCGTATGGACAGGGGAGAGGAGACCCAGTACTTC.

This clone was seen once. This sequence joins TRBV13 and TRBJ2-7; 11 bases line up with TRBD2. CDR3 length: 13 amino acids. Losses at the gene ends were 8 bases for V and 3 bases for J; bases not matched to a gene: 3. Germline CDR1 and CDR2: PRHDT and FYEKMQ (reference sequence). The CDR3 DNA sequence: TGTGCCAGCGGACTAGCGGGCCGCTACGAGCAGTACTTC. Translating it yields CASGLAGRYEQYF.

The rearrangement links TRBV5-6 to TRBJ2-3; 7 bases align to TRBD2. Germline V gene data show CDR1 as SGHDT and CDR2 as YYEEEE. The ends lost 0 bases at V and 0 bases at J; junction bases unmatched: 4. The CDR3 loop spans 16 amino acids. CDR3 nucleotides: TGTGCCAGCAGCTTGGAGTGGGGGGGAAGCACAGATACGCAGTATTTT. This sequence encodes CASSLEWGGSTDTQYF.

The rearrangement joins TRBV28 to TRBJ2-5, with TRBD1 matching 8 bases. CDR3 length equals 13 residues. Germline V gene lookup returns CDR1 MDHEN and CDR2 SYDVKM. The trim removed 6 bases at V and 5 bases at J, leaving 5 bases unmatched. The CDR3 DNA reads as TGTGCCAGCAGCCTGGGACAGGAGGAGACCCAGTACTTC. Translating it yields CASSLGQEETQYF.

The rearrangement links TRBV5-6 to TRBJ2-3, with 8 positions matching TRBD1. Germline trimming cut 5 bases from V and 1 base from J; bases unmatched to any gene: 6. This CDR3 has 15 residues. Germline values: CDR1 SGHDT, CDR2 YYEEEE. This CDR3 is CASSTGQGGTDTQYF. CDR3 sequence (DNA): TGTGCCAGCAGTACAGGACAGGGCGGCACAGATACGCAGTATTTT.

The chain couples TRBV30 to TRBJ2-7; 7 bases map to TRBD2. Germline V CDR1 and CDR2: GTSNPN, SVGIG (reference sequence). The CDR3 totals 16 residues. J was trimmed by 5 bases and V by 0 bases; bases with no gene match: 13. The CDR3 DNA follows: TGTGCCTGGAGTGTAGGTGGGCGGGAGTCCCATAACGAGCAGTACTTC. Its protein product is CAWSVGGRESHNEQYF.

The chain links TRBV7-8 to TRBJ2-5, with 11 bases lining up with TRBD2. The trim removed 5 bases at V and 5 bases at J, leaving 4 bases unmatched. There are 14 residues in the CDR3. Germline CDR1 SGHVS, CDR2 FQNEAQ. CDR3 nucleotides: TGTGCCAGCAGCACCAGACTAGCGGGGGAGACCCAGTACTTC. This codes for CASSTRLAGETQYF.

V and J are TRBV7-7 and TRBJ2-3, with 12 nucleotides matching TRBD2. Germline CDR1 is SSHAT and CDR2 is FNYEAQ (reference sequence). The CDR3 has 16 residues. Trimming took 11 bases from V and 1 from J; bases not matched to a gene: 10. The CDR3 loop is CAGTTGTSGRTDTQYF. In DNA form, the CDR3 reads TGTGCCGGTACAACGGGGACTAGCGGGCGCACAGATACGCAGTATTTT.